This T cell receptor beta chain was sequenced for a study of blood T cell repertoires in COVID-19. Study context: The United States, Italy and Spain supplied acute and convalescent COVID-19 samples.

Generated by immunoSEQ multiplex PCR, the TCRdb table keeps only in-frame clones and is missing some. The sample holds 300,000 to 350,000 clones, about 86% seen once. This CDR3 comprises 13 residues. Germline-derived CDR1 and CDR2 are SGDLS and YYNGEE. The V end was cut by 4 bases, the J end by 3 bases, with 10 bases between. The receptor comes from a woman in her thirties or forties with acute COVID-19. The sequenced sample consisted of PBMCs or T cells enriched from blood (not recorded which). The chain couples TRBV9 to TRBJ2-5, with D possibly matching TRBD1 (6 bases). CDR3 amino acids: CASSPGTKETQYF. CDR3 DNA: TGTGCCAGCAGCCCCGGGACAAAAGAGACCCAGTACTTC.